This T cell receptor (beta chain) was sequenced for a study of blood T cell repertoires in COVID-19. The data were produced by immunoSEQ multiplex PCR, yet TCRdb's version contains in-frame clones alone and is incomplete. The table shows around 260,000 clones, with around nine tenths occurring only once. Adults between roughly 18 and 95 years of age took part from 24 US areas. The CDR3 spans 12 residues. V was shortened by 5 bases and J by 9 bases, with 14 bases between the two germline ends. The V gene's germline CDR1 is SGHTA and CDR2 FQGNSA. Material for sequencing was PBMCs or T cells enriched from blood (not recorded which). The chain is built from TRBV7-2 and TRBJ2-7; a possible D gene is TRBD1 (5 bases). This receptor was identified in a woman aged 25 to 39 who had recovered from COVID-19. The CDR3 nucleotides are TGTGCCAGCAGCCCGGACAATTTCGTGCAGTACTTC. This sequence encodes CASSPDNFVQYF.